The 8 T cell receptor beta chains in this list originate from one sample, sequenced in a study of blood T cell repertoires in COVID-19. Repertoires were generated with immunoSEQ multiplex PCR, while TCRdb's copy carries only in-frame clones and drops some. The profile shows about 210,000 clones, 80% of them singletons. Sequencing input: peripheral blood. The receptors here all came from a human donor in a cohort sampled during active COVID-19.

This clone was found a few times. The rearrangement uses TRBV9 and TRBJ2-1; TRBD2 might be the D (7 bases). V was trimmed by 0 bases and J by 8 bases, leaving 15 bases between them. Germline V gives CDR1 SGDLS, CDR2 YYNGEE. The CDR3 is made up of 15 amino acids. The DNA for the CDR3 is TGTGCCAGCAGCGTAGTTCGGGGGGCCAGAGATGAGCAGTTCTTC. Translated: CASSVVRGARDEQFF.

This clone has just one count. The chain uses TRBV7-9 and TRBJ1-1; D is undetermined. V was pared by 5 bases and J by 1 base, with 17 bases between. The CDR3 extends over 16 amino acids. CDR1 is SEHNR and CDR2 is FQNEAQ in the germline V gene (reference sequence). The CDR3 DNA reads TGTGCCAGCAGCCCTCGGGAGAACGTGCGGAACACTGAAGCTTTCTTT. Translated: CASSPRENVRNTEAFF. The complete variable domain, with remaining parts taken from reference TRBV7-9 and TRBJ1-1, reads DTGVSQNPRHKITKRGQNVTFRCDPISEHNRLYWYRQTLGQGPEFLTYFQNEAQLEKSRLLSDRFSAERPKGSFSTLEIQRTEQGDSAMYLCASSPRENVRNTEAFFGQGTRLTVV.

The CDR3 reads CASSSRDSGTQETQYF. The CDR3 DNA reads TGTGCCAGCAGCTCTCGGGACAGTGGGACACAAGAGACCCAGTACTTC. The chain has TRBV5-6 and TRBJ2-5, with TRBD1 matching 7 bases. Trimming removed 3 bases from V and 2 bases from J; junction bases left unmatched: 10. Germline CDR1 and CDR2: SGHDT and YYEEEE. This CDR3 comprises 16 residues.

V is TRBV28 and J is TRBJ1-5; possible D gene TRBD1, 5 bases. The CDR3 runs 13 residues. The V gene lost 8 bases and the J gene lost 0 bases, with 8 bases spanning the gap. Looked up from germline, CDR1 is MDHEN and CDR2 is SYDVKM. The CDR3 coding sequence is TGTGCCAGCGGGGCTAATAGCAATCAGCCCCAGCATTTT. Translating gives CASGANSNQPQHF.

The chain has TRBV3-1 (or the pseudogene TRBV3-2) and TRBJ2-3; 10 bases match TRBD2. The CDR3 sequence is 15 residues long. The V gene end was trimmed by 4 bases and the J gene end by 2 bases; junction bases not matched to a gene: 3. CDR1 and CDR2 from the germline V gene are LGHDT and YNNKEL (reference sequence). The CDR3 DNA is TGTGCCAGCAGCCTCAGCGGGAGGGACACAGATACGCAGTATTTT. Protein: CASSLSGRDTDTQYF.

This chain links TRBV5-6 with TRBJ1-5; 7 bases line up with TRBD1. This CDR3 comprises 13 residues. Trimming removed 4 bases from V and 4 bases from J; junction bases left unmatched: 2. Per the germline V gene, CDR1 is SGHDT and CDR2 is YYEEEE. In DNA form, the CDR3 reads TGTGCCAGCAGCGAGGACAGGAATCAGCCCCAGCATTTT. Translating it yields CASSEDRNQPQHF. The variable domain in full, with the rest retrieved from reference TRBV5-6 and TRBJ1-5, is DAGVTQSPTHLIKTRGQQVTLRCSPKSGHDTVSWYQQALGQGPQFIFQYYEEEERQRGNFPDRFSGHQFPNYSSELNVNALLLGDSALYLCASSEDRNQPQHFGDGTRLSIL.

The rearrangement joins TRBV28 to TRBJ2-7, with D possibly TRBD1 on 6 matching bases. V dropped 2 bases and J dropped 2 bases, with 7 bases sitting between them. This CDR3 has 13 residues. From germline, CDR1 is MDHEN and CDR2 SYDVKM. The CDR3 coding sequence is TGTGCCAGCAGTTTAGAGGGGGCCTACGAGCAGTACTTC. Protein: CASSLEGAYEQYF.

This clone was counted between two and nine times. The rearrangement joins TRBV30 to TRBJ2-5; TRBD2 agrees at 8 bases. V dropped 2 bases and J dropped 5; count of bases not matched to a gene: 7. This CDR3 region has 14 residues. Per the germline V gene, CDR1 is GTSNPN and CDR2 is SVGIG (reference sequence). The CDR3 is CAWSSGLAGETQYF. CDR3 coding DNA: TGTGCCTGGAGTTCAGGACTAGCAGGGGAGACCCAGTACTTC.